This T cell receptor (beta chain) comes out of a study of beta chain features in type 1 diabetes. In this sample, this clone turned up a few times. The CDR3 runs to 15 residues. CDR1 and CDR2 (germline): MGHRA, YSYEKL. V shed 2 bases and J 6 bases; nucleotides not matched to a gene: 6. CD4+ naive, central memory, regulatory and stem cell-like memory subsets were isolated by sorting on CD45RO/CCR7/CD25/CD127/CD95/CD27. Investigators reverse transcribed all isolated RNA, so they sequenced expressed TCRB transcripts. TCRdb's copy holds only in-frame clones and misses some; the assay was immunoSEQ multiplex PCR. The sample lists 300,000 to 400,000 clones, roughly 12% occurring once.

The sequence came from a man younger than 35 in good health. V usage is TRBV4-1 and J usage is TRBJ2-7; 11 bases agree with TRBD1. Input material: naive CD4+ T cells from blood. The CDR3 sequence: CASSQLPGTGGEQYF. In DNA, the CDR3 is TGCGCCAGCAGCCAACTTCCCGGGACAGGGGGCGAGCAGTACTTC.